This T cell receptor beta chain emerged from a study of cytotoxic CD8 clonotypes in ibrutinib-treated CLL. From germline, CDR1 is SGDLS and CDR2 YYNGEE. Trimming shortened V by 1 base and J by 14 bases, and 12 bases separated the two germline ends. The CDR3 has 12 amino acids. Profiling relied on immunoSEQ multiplex PCR, and the TCRdb table lists in-frame clones only, not all of them. The sample has 250,000 or so clones, roughly 74% seen once; the top ten hold 15%. The TCR was taken from a human donor with chronic lymphocytic leukemia. The specimen comprised PBMCs, sampled after 24 months of ibrutinib treatment. The V call is TRBV9, the J call TRBJ2-2; tentatively, D is TRBD1 (5 bases). CDR3 nucleotide sequence: TGTGCCAGCAGCGTAATGGGCAGGGCCCTGTTTTTT. Residues: CASSVMGRALFF.